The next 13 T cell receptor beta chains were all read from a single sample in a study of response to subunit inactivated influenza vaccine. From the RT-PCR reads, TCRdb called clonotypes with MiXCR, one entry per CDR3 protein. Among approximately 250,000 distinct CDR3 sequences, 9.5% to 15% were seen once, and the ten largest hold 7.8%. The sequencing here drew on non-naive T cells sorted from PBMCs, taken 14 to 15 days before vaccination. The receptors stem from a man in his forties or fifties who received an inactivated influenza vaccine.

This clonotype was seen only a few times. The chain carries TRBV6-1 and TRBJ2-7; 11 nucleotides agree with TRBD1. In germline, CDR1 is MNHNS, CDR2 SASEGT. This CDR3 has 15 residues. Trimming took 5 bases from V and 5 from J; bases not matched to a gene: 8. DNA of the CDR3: TGTGCCAGCAGTAAGAGGACAGGGGGCATCAACGAGCAGTACTTC. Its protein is CASSKRTGGINEQYF.

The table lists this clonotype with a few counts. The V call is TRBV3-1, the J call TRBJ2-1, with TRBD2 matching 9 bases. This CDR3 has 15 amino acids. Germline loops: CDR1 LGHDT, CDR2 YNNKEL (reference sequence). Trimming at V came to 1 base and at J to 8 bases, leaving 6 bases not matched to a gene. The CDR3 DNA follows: TGTGCCAGCAGCCAAGTCGTAGCGGGAGTCCATGAGCAGTTCTTC. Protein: CASSQVVAGVHEQFF.

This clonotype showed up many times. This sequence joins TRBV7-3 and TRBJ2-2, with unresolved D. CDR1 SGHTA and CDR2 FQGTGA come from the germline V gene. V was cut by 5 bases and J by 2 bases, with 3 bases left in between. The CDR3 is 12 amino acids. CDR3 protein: CASSINTGELFF. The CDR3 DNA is TGTGCCAGCAGCATCAACACCGGGGAGCTGTTTTTT.

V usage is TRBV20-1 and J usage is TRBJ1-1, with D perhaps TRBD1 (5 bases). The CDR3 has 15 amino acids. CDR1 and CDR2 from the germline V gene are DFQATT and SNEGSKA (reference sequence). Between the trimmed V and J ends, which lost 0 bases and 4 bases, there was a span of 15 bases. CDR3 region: CSARDLRTGVTEAFF. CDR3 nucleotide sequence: TGCAGTGCTAGAGATCTAAGGACGGGGGTCACTGAAGCTTTCTTT.

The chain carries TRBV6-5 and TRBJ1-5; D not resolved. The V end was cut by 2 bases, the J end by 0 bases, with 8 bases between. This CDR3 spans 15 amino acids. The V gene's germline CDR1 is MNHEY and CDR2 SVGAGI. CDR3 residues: CASSYQFNSNQPQHF. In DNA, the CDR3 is TGTGCCAGCAGTTACCAATTTAATAGCAATCAGCCCCAGCATTTT.

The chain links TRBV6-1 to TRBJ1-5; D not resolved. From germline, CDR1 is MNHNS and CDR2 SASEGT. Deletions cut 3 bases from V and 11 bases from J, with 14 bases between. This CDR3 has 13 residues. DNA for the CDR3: TGTGCCAGCAGTGATGCAACTAAAGGAACCCAGCATTTT. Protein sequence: CASSDATKGTQHF.

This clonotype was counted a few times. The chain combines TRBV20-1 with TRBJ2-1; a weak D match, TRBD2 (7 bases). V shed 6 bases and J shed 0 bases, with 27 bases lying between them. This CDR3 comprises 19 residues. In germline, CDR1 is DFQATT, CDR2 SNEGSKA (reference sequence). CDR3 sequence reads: CSAEASGRGATSSYNEQFF. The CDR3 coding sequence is TGCAGTGCAGAGGCCTCGGGGAGGGGGGCAACCAGCTCCTACAATGAGCAGTTCTTC.

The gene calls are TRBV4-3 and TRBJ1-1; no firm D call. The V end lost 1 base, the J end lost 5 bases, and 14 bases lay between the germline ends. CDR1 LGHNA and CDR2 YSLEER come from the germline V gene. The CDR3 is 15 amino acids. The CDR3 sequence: CASSQVLGRGTEAFF. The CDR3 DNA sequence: TGCGCCAGCAGCCAAGTCCTGGGGAGAGGGACTGAAGCTTTCTTT.

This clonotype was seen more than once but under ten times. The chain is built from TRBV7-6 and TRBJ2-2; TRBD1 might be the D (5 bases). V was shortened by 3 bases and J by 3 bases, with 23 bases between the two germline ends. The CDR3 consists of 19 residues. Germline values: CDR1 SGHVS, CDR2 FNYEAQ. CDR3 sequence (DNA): TGTGCCAGCAGCTTCAAACGGGCCTCACCGCCCAGGGACACCGGGGAGCTGTTTTTT. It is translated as CASSFKRASPPRDTGELFF.

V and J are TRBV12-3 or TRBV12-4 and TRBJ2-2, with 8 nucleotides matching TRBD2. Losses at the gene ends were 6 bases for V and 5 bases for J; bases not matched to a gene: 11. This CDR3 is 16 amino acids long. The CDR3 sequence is CASRMSGGPLTGELFF. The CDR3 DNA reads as TGTGCCAGCAGAATGTCGGGAGGGCCCCTGACCGGGGAGCTGTTTTTT.

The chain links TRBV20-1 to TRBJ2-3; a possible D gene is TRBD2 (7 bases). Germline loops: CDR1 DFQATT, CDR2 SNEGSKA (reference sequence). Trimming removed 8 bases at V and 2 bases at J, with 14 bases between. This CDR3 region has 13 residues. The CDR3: CSTNRDYTDTQYF. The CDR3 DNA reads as TGCAGTACAAACAGGGACTACACAGATACGCAGTATTTT.

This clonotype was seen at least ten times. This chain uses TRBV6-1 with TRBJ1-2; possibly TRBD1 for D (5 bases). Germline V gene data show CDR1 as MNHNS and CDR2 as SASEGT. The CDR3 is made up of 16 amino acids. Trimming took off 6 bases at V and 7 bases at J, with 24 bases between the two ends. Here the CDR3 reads CASRPPEGRVSRGYTF. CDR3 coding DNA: TGTGCCAGCAGGCCCCCTGAGGGGCGCGTTTCTCGTGGCTACACCTTC.

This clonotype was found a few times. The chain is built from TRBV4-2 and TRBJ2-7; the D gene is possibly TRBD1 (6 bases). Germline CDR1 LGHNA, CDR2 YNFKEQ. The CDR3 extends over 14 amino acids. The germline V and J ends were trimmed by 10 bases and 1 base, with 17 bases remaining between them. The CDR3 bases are TGTGCCACCCCTGGGGCAGGGGAGTCCTACGAGCAGTACTTC. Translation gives CATPGAGESYEQYF.